These 19 T cell receptor beta chains were all obtained from the same sample, sequenced in a study of shared clonotypes between healthy human individuals. Naive CD8 cells comprised CD45RO-negative, CCR7-positively selected cells, excluding terminally differentiated effector memory CD45RA+ cells. Measured with immunoSEQ multiplex PCR; TCRdb has only the in-frame clones, and not every one. The sample gives more than 600,000 clones, about 92% of which show up once; approximately 24% is in the top ten. The specimen sequenced was naive CD8+ T cells sorted from blood. These receptor sequences come from a man aged 30 to 45 in good health.

This clone was recorded a few times. The V call is TRBV28, the J call TRBJ1-4; D ambiguous. The CDR3 extends over 16 amino acids. V lost 7 bases to trimming and J lost 0 bases, with 15 bases between them. Germline CDR1 reads MDHEN; CDR2 reads SYDVKM. In DNA, the CDR3 is TGTGCCAGCACCCCTACAGATTGGGCAACTAATGAAAAACTGTTTTTT. This encodes CASTPTDWATNEKLFF.

The J gene is TRBJ2-5, the V gene TRBV13, with D perhaps being TRBD1 or TRBD2 (5 bases each). The CDR3 runs to 17 residues. V lost 5 bases, J lost 1 base, and 20 bases lay in between. Germline-derived CDR1 and CDR2 are PRHDT and FYEKMQ (reference sequence). The CDR3 DNA is TGTGCCAGCAGCCACTCCGGGGCCCTCGATTCCCAAGAGACCCAGTACTTC. It encodes CASSHSGALDSQETQYF.

The chain has TRBV28 and TRBJ2-5, with unresolved D. Looked up from germline, CDR1 is MDHEN and CDR2 is SYDVKM. The CDR3 covers 13 residues. V shed 2 bases and J shed 1 base, with 5 bases lying between them. The CDR3 nucleotides are TGTGCCAGCAGTTTAGCCTTCCAAGAGACCCAGTACTTC. Translation: CASSLAFQETQYF.

This clone was detected once. The chain is built from TRBV30 and TRBJ2-3; the match to TRBD2 covers 10 bases. The CDR3 consists of 14 residues. The germline gives CDR1 GTSNPN, CDR2 SVGIG (reference sequence). Trimming at V came to 4 bases and at J to 2 bases, leaving 3 bases not matched to a gene. The CDR3: CAWTLAGHTDTQYF. CDR3 DNA: TGTGCCTGGACACTAGCGGGACACACAGATACGCAGTATTTT.

The chain is built from TRBV7-9 and TRBJ2-2, with 9 bases identical to TRBD2. The CDR3 spans 15 residues. V lost 5 bases and J lost 6; bases outside the gene matches: 7. CDR1 SEHNR and CDR2 FQNEAQ come from the germline V gene (reference sequence). CDR3 bases: TGTGCCAGCAGCCCGACGCTAGCGGGACCCGGGGAGCTGTTTTTT. This codes for CASSPTLAGPGELFF. The entire variable domain, with the rest obtained from reference TRBV7-9 and TRBJ2-2, is as follows: DTGVSQNPRHKITKRGQNVTFRCDPISEHNRLYWYRQTLGQGPEFLTYFQNEAQLEKSRLLSDRFSAERPKGSFSTLEIQRTEQGDSAMYLCASSPTLAGPGELFFGEGSRLTVL.

As for this clone: The same CDR3 arises from other DNA sequences in this sample as well. The gene calls are TRBV27 and TRBJ1-2; D is ambiguous. CDR1 and CDR2 (germline): MNHEY, SMNVEV (reference sequence). The CDR3 consists of 12 residues. V was cut by 8 bases and J by 4 bases, with 11 bases left in between. Written as DNA, the CDR3 is TGTGCCAGCGGAGGGTTTAGCTATGGCTACACCTTC. Amino acid sequence: CASGGFSYGYTF.

The chain joins TRBV27 to TRBJ2-1; D unclear. In germline, CDR1 is MNHEY, CDR2 SMNVEV (reference sequence). The V and J ends lost 3 bases and 5 bases respectively, with 8 bases between them. CDR3 length equals 13 residues. The CDR3 protein is CASSLGSNNEQFF. In nucleotides, the CDR3 is TGTGCCAGCAGTTTGGGATCCAACAATGAGCAGTTCTTC.

The chain uses TRBV2 and TRBJ2-1; D remains ambiguous. Germline lookup yields CDR1 SNHLY and CDR2 FYNNEI. The CDR3 is made up of 16 amino acids. Trimming shortened V by 3 bases and J by 4 bases, and 16 bases separated the two germline ends. The CDR3, as DNA: TGTGCCAGCAGTGATATTGGATTGACGGTATACAATGAGCAGTTCTTC. It specifies CASSDIGLTVYNEQFF.

In its sample, this clone was seen once. The V call is TRBV7-9, the J call TRBJ2-1, with D possibly TRBD2 on 6 matching bases. The CDR3 covers 11 residues. Trimming removed 9 bases from V and 4 bases from J, with 7 bases in between. Germline values: CDR1 SEHNR, CDR2 FQNEAQ (reference sequence). The CDR3 DNA sequence: TGTGCCAGTCGGGAGTACAATGAGCAGTTCTTC. Its translation: CASREYNEQFF.

The chain couples TRBV9 to TRBJ2-3; 9 bases line up with TRBD1. Germline trimming cut 0 bases from V and 0 bases from J; bases unmatched to any gene: 5. Germline V lookup: CDR1 SGDLS, CDR2 YYNGEE. The CDR3 is 17 residues long. The CDR3 is CASSVEGQGYSTDTQYF. In DNA, the CDR3 is TGTGCCAGCAGCGTAGAGGGACAGGGATACAGCACAGATACGCAGTATTTT.

CDR3 protein: CASSKHPSGPLPIYEQYF. In nucleotides, the CDR3 is TGTGCCAGCAGCAAACATCCCAGCGGGCCTCTTCCTATCTACGAGCAGTACTTC. The gene calls are TRBV21-1 and TRBJ2-7; the table calls TRBD2, which could not be checked here. TRBV21-1 is given as a pseudogene. The CDR3 loop spans 18 amino acids.

The rearrangement links TRBV27 to TRBJ1-6; D is uncertain. The germline V gene has CDR1 MNHEY and CDR2 SMNVEV (reference sequence). The CDR3 is made up of 15 amino acids. V lost 6 bases and J lost 5, with 14 bases in between. CDR3 in amino acids: CASSLGPANNSPLHF. CDR3 DNA sequence: TGTGCCAGCAGCCTCGGGCCAGCAAATAATTCACCCCTCCACTTT.

The gene calls are TRBV5-1 and TRBJ2-1; TRBD2 aligns across 10 bases. Germline assignment: CDR1 SGHRS and CDR2 YFSETQ. V was pared by 4 bases and J by 4 bases, with 5 bases of the junction left unmatched. The CDR3 is 15 residues long. CDR3 in amino acids: CASSDTSGAYNEQFF. Written as DNA, the CDR3 is TGCGCCAGCAGCGACACTAGCGGGGCTTACAATGAGCAGTTCTTC.

This clone was counted a few times. V usage is TRBV18 and J usage is TRBJ2-3; 14 nucleotides match TRBD2. CDR3 length: 20 amino acids. The junction had 12 bases not matched to a gene; V was cut back by 3 bases and J by 1 base. CDR1 KGHSH and CDR2 LQKENI come from the germline V gene. This CDR3 reads CASSPEPGLAGEGGTDTQYF. The CDR3 DNA reads TGTGCCAGCTCACCCGAACCGGGACTAGCGGGAGAGGGCGGCACAGATACGCAGTATTTT.

J is TRBJ2-7 and V is TRBV5-1, with 12 bases matching TRBD2. The length of the CDR3 is 15 residues. Germline V lookup: CDR1 SGHRS, CDR2 YFSETQ. Trimming took 0 bases from V and 5 from J; bases not matched to a gene: 3. DNA of the CDR3: TGCGCCAGCAGCTTGGCTAGCGGGAGGGATGACGAGCAGTACTTC. This gives the protein CASSLASGRDDEQYF.

The V call is TRBV4-1, the J call TRBJ2-7; D tentatively reads TRBD1 or TRBD2 (6 bases each). V shed 0 bases and J shed 4 bases, with 13 bases lying between them. This CDR3 comprises 15 residues. Germline V lookup: CDR1 MGHRA, CDR2 YSYEKL. CDR3 DNA sequence: TGCGCCAGCAGCCAAGATTGGGGGGCAGTGTACGAGCAGTACTTC. Protein product: CASSQDWGAVYEQYF.

The chain has TRBV6-5 and TRBJ2-1; 9 nucleotides line up with TRBD1. Germline CDR1 reads MNHEY; CDR2 reads SVGAGI. V shed 6 bases and J 4 bases; nucleotides not matched to a gene: 7. The CDR3 length is 15 residues. DNA of the CDR3: TGTGCCAGCAGACCACAGGGGGCAGCATACAATGAGCAGTTCTTC. It is translated as CASRPQGAAYNEQFF.

V gene TRBV12-5 combines with J gene TRBJ2-3, with 11 bases matching TRBD2. V shed 3 bases, J shed 5 bases, and the junction held 1 base outside the gene matches. Per germline, CDR1 LGHNT and CDR2 FRNRAP. This CDR3 region has 14 residues. CDR3 region: CASGFGLAGDTQYF. DNA for the CDR3: TGTGCTAGTGGTTTCGGACTAGCGGGAGATACGCAGTATTTT.

The chain couples TRBV9 to TRBJ2-7; a weak D match, TRBD2 (5 bases). V lost 1 base and J lost 4, with 15 bases in between. Germline values: CDR1 SGDLS, CDR2 YYNGEE. The CDR3 covers 15 residues. The CDR3 sequence: CASSVTGSAYYEQYF. In DNA form, the CDR3 reads TGTGCCAGCAGCGTAACGGGGAGCGCTTATTACGAGCAGTACTTC.